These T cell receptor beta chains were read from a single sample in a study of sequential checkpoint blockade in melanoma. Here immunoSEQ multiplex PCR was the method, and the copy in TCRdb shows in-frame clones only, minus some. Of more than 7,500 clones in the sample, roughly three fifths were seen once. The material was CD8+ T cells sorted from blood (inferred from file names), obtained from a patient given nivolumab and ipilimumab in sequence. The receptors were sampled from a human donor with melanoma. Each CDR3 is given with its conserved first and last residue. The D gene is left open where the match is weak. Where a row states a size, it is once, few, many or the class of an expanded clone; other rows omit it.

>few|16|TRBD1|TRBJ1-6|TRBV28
CASSLGLGGGYSPLHF
TGTGCCAGCAGTTTAGGTTTAGGAGGGGGCTACTCACCCCTCCACTTT
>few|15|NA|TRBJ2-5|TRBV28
CASSLVLGGQETQYF
TGTGCCAGCAGTTTAGTTCTTGGCGGACAAGAGACCCAGTACTTC
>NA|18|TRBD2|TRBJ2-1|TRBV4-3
CASSQRRIERGKNNEQFF
TGCGCCAGCAGCCAGAGGAGGATTGAGCGGGGGAAAAACAATGAGCAGTTCTTC
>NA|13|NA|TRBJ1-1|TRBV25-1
CASSERGGWWAFF
TGTGCCAGCAGTGAAAGGGGGGGGTGGTGGGCTTTCTTT
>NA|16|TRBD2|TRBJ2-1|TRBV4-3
CASSQDPAGVLNEQFF
TGCGCCAGCAGCCAAGACCCAGCGGGAGTGTTGAATGAGCAGTTCTTC
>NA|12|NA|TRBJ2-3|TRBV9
CASSVATDTQYF
TGTGCCAGCAGCGTAGCAACAGATACGCAGTATTTT
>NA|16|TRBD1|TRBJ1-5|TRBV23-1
CASSQSCRGKVQPQHF
TGCGCCAGCAGTCAATCGTGCAGGGGGAAGGTTCAGCCCCAGCATTTT
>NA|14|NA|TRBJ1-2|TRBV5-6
CASSLGSGLYGYTF
TGTGCCAGCAGTTTAGGGTCCGGACTTTATGGCTACACCTTC
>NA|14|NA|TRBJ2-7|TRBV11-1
CASSPSDKRYEQYF
TGTGCCAGCAGCCCCTCGGACAAACGCTACGAGCAGTACTTC
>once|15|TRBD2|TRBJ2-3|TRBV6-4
CASSDRSGGTDTQYF
TGTGCCAGCAGTGACCGTAGCGGGGGCACAGATACGCAGTATTTT
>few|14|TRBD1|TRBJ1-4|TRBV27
CASSFQGTVQKLFF
TGTGCCAGCAGTTTTCAAGGGACAGTCCAAAAACTGTTTTTT
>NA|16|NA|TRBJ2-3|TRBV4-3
CASSQEPPPGPDTQYF
TGCGCCAGCAGCCAAGAACCCCCCCCAGGGCCAGATACGCAGTATTTT
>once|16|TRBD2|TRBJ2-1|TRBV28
CASTTLAGGPYNEQFF
TGTGCCAGCACCACTCTTGCGGGGGGTCCCTACAATGAGCAGTTCTTC
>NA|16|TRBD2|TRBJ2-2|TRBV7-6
CASSFSGDTNTGELFF
TGTGCCAGCAGCTTTAGCGGGGATACGAACACCGGGGAGCTGTTTTTT
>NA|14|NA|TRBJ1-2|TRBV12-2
CASRLEFGGWGYTF
TGTGCAAGTCGCTTAGAGTTTGGGGGCTGGGGCTACACCTTC
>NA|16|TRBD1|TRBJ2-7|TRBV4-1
CASSQGGQGVGYEQYF
TGCGCCAGCAGCCAAGGAGGACAGGGGGTTGGCTACGAGCAGTACTTC
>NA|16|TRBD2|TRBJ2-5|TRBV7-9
CASSSGTSGAKETQYF
TGTGCCAGCAGCTCTGGGACTAGCGGGGCAAAAGAGACCCAGTACTTC
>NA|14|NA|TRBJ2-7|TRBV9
CASSVGQGGYEQYF
TGTGCCAGCAGCGTAGGGCAGGGGGGCTACGAGCAGTACTTC
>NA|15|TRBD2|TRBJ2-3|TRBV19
CASSSLAGGLDTQYF
TGTGCCAGTAGTAGCCTAGCGGGGGGGCTAGATACGCAGTATTTT
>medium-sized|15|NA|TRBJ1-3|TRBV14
CASSQDPDPGNTIYF
TGTGCCAGCAGCCAAGACCCAGATCCTGGAAACACCATATATTTT
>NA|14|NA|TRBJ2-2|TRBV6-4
CASSDSSNTGELFF
TGTGCCAGCAGTGACTCGTCAAACACCGGGGAGCTGTTTTTT
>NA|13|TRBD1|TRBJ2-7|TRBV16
CASSPGTGTEQYF
TGTGCCAGCAGCCCAGGGACAGGGACCGAGCAGTACTTC
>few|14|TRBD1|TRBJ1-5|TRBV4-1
CASSQPGQAQPQHF
TGCGCCAGCAGCCAACCTGGACAGGCGCAGCCCCAGCATTTT
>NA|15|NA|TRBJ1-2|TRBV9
CASHPSGGRNYGYTF
TGTGCCAGTCATCCTTCAGGAGGGAGGAACTATGGCTACACCTTC
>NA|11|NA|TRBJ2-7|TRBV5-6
CASTDSYEQYF
TGTGCCAGCACCGACAGTTACGAGCAGTACTTC
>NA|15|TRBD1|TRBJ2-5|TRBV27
CASSLLTGVLETQYF
TGTGCCAGCAGTCTATTAACAGGGGTATTGGAGACCCAGTACTTC
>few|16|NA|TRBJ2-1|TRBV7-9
CASSSPGGLSYNEQFF
TGTGCCAGCAGCTCCCCGGGGGGCCTCTCCTACAATGAGCAGTTCTTC
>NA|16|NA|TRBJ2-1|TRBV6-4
CASSDSGESSYNEQFF
TGTGCCAGCAGTGACTCGGGCGAGAGCTCCTACAATGAGCAGTTCTTC
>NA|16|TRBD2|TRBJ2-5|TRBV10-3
CASTGTSGDPKETQYF
TGTGCCTCTACGGGGACTAGCGGGGACCCGAAAGAGACCCAGTACTTC
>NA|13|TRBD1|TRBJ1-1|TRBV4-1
CASSRTGGTEAFF
TGCGCCAGCAGCCGGACAGGAGGAACTGAAGCTTTCTTT
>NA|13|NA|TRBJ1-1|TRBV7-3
CASSPTGGTKAFF
TGTGCCAGCAGCCCCACGGGGGGCACTAAAGCCTTCTTT
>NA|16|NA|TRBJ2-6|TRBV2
CASSGSGLSGANVLTF
TGTGCCAGCAGTGGGTCGGGGTTGTCTGGGGCCAACGTCCTGACTTTC
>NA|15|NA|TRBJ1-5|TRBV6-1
CASIYGGVSNQPQHF
TGTGCCAGCATCTACGGCGGGGTAAGCAATCAGCCCCAGCATTTT
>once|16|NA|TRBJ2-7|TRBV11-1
CASSLGTGDTSYEQYF
TGTGCCAGCAGCTTGGGCACGGGGGATACCTCCTACGAGCAGTACTTC
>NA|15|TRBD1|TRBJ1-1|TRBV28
CASSITGTGKTEAFF
TGTGCCAGCAGTATTACCGGGACAGGAAAGACTGAAGCTTTCTTT
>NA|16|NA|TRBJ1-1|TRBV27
CASSLYTSTRGTEAFF
TGTGCCAGCAGTTTATACACCTCAACAAGGGGTACTGAAGCTTTCTTT
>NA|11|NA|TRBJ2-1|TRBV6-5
CASTLYNEQFF
TGTGCCAGCACACTATACAATGAGCAGTTCTTC
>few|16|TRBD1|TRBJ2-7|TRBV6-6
CASSYPNPQGAYEQYF
TGTGCCAGCAGTTACCCCAACCCACAGGGGGCCTACGAGCAGTACTTC
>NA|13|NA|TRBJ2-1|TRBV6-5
CASTPGGLGDQFF
TGTGCCAGCACCCCAGGGGGACTTGGAGACCAGTTCTTC
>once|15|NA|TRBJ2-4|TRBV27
CASSPRRGQKNIQYF
TGTGCCAGCAGCCCTCGGCGGGGTCAAAAAAACATTCAGTACTTC